This T cell receptor (beta chain) was recorded in a study of T cells in Graves' hyperthyroidism and ophthalmopathy. The study, taken as a whole, reports: A median roughly 6.6 months before onset, the model predicted ophthalmopathy. Most thyroid clonotypes expanded above 0.001 appeared in blood too.

Amplification of TCR beta CDR3 regions used RNA as the template. A first-round RT-PCR of the TCR CDR3 used the HTBI primer set. TCRdb processed the multiplex PCR reads anew with MiXCR; each CDR3 protein has one entry. Of some 420,000 distinct CDR3 sequences listed, around 13% are singletons. Orbital computed tomography and thyroid ultrasound, together with serum TRAb and thyroxine and clinical symptoms, were used for diagnoses. Notes on this clonotype: As yet, its antigen is unknown. Since a much larger clone is just one base distant, this may be a read error.

The sample taken for sequencing was blood. The clonotype originates from a woman aged 18-35 years with Graves' hyperthyroidism.

The chain's CDR3 is CASSVGPLGGSEAFF. The CDR3 nucleotides are TGCGCCAGCAGCGTTGGTCCCTTGGGGGGCTCTGAAGCTTTCTTT. The rearrangement links TRBV5-1 to TRBJ1-1; weak D call: TRBD1 (6 bases). V shed 4 bases and J shed 6 bases, with 19 bases lying between them. Germline loops: CDR1 SGHRS, CDR2 YFSETQ. The CDR3 length is 15 residues. The variable domain in full, completed from reference TRBV5-1 and TRBJ1-1, reads KAGVTQTPRYLIKTRGQQVTLSCSPISGHRSVSWYQQTPGQGLQFLFEYFSETQRNKGNFPGRFSGRQFSNSRSEMNVSTLELGDSALYLCASSVGPLGGSEAFFGQGTRLTVV.